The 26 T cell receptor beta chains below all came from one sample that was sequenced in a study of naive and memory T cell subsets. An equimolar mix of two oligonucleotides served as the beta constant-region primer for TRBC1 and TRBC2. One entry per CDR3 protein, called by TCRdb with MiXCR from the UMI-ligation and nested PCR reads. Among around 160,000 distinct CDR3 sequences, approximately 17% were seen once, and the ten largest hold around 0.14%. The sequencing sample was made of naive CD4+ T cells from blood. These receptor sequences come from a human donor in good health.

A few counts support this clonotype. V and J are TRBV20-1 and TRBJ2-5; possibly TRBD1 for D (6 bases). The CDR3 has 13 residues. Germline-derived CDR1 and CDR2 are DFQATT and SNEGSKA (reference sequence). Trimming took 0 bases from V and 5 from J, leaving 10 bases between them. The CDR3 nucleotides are TGCAGTGCTAGAGACAGGGGTTCGGAGACCCAGTACTTC. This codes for CSARDRGSETQYF.

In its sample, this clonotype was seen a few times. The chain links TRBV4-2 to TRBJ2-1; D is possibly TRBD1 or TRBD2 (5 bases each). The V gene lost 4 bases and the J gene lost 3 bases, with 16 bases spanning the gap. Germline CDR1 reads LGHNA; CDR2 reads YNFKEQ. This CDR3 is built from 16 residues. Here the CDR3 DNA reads TGTGCCAGCAGCCGAGGGACCGATGAGTTCTACAATGAGCAGTTCTTC. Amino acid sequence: CASSRGTDEFYNEQFF.

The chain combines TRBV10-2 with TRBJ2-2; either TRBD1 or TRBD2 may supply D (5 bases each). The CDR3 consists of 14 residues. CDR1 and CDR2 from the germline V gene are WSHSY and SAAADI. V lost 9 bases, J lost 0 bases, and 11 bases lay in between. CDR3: CASRVGANTGELFF. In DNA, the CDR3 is TGCGCCAGTCGCGTGGGGGCGAACACCGGGGAGCTGTTTTTT.

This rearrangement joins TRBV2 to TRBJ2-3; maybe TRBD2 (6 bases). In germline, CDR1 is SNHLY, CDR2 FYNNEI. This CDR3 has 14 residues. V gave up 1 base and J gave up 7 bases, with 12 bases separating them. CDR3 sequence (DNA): TGTGCCAGCAGTGAAGAGGACGCGGGGAATACGCAGTATTTT. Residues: CASSEEDAGNTQYF.

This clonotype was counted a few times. The CDR3 sequence: CASSRGRVSGTQYF. In nucleotides, the CDR3 is TGTGCCAGCAGTCGTGGCAGGGTTTCTGGGACCCAGTACTTC. The V gene is TRBV7-2, the J gene TRBJ2-5, with a tentative D call TRBD1 (5 bases). Germline V CDR1 and CDR2: SGHTA, FQGNSA. V lost 6 bases and J 7 bases, leaving 18 bases between the germline ends. CDR3 length equals 14 residues.

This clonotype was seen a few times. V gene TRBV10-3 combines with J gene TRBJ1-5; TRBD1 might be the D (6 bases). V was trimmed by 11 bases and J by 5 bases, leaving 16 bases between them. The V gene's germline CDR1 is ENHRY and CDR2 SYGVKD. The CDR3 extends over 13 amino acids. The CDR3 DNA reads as TGTGCCGTAAGGGGGGGTGCGGATCAGCCCCAGCATTTT. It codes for CAVRGGADQPQHF.

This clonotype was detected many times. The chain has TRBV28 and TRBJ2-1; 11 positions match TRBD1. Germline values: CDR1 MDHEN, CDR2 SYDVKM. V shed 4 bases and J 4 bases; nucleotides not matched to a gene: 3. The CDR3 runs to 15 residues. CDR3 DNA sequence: TGTGCCAGCAGTTCCGGGACAGGGGGTTACAATGAGCAGTTCTTC. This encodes CASSSGTGGYNEQFF.

CDR3 coding DNA: TGCAGTGCTAACGGGGGAGGCAATCAGCCCCAGCATTTT. Residues: CSANGGGNQPQHF. This chain joins TRBV20-1 and TRBJ1-5; D possibly corresponds to TRBD1 (5 bases). In germline, CDR1 is DFQATT, CDR2 SNEGSKA (reference sequence). Trimming shortened V by 4 bases and J by 2 bases, and 9 bases separated the two germline ends. This CDR3 spans 13 amino acids.

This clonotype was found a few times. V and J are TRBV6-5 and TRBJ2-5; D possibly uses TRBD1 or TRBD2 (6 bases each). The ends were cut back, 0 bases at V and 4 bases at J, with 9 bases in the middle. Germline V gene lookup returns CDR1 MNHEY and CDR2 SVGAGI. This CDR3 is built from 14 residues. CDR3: CASSYSGGRETQYF. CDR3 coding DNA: TGTGCCAGCAGTTACTCCGGGGGCCGAGAGACCCAGTACTTC.

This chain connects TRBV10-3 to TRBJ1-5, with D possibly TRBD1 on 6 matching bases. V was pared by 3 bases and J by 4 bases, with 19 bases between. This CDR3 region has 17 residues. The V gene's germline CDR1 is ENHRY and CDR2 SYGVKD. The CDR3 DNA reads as TGTGCCATCAGTGAAATGGACAGCGCCGTCTCTAATCAGCCCCAGCATTTT. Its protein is CAISEMDSAVSNQPQHF.

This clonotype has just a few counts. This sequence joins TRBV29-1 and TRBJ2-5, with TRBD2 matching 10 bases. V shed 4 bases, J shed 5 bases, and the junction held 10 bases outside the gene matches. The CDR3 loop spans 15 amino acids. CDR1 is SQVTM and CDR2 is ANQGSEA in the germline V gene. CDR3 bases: TGCAGCGTTGCCAGTAGCGGGAGGATTGAGGAGACCCAGTACTTC. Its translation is CSVASSGRIEETQYF.

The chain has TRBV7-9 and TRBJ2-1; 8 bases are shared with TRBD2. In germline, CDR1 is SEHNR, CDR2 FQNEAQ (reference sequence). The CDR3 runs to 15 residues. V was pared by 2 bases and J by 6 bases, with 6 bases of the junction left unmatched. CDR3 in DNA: TGTGCCAGCAGCTTAAGCGGGAGTAGGGGCAATGAGCAGTTCTTC. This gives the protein CASSLSGSRGNEQFF.

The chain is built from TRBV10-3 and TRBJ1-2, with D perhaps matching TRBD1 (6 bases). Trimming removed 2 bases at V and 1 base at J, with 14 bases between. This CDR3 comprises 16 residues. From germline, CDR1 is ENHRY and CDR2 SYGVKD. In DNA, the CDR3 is TGTGCCATCAGTGAGAGGGGCGGACAGAATAACTATGGCTACACCTTC. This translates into CAISERGGQNNYGYTF.

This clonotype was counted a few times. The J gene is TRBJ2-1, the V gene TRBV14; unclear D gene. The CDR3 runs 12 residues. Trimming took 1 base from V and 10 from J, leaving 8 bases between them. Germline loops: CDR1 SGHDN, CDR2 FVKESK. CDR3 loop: CASSQGPREQFF. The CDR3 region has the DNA TGTGCCAGCAGCCAAGGTCCGCGAGAGCAGTTCTTC.

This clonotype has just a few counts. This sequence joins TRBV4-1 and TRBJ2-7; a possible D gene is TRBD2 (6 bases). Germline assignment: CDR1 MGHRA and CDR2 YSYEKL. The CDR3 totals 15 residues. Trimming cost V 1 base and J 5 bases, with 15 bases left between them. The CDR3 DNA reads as TGCGCCAGCAGCCAAGTGGGCGGGATCCGCCACGAGCAGTACTTC. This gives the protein CASSQVGGIRHEQYF.

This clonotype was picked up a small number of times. CDR3 in amino acids: CATRGISGTGELFF. Written as DNA, the CDR3 is TGTGCCACCAGGGGCATCTCAGGCACCGGGGAGCTGTTTTTT. The chain links TRBV15 to TRBJ2-2; D uncertain. The CDR3 is 14 amino acids. Between the trimmed V and J ends, which lost 6 bases and 4 bases, there was a span of 12 bases. The germline CDR1 and CDR2 sequences are LNHNV and YYDKDF (reference sequence).

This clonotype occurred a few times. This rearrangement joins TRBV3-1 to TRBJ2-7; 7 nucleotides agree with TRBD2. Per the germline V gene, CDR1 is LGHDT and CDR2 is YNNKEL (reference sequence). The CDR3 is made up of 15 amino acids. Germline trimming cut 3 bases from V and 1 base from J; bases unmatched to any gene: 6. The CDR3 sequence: CASSHPSGLSYEQYF. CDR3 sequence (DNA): TGTGCCAGCAGCCACCCTAGCGGTCTTTCCTACGAGCAGTACTTC.

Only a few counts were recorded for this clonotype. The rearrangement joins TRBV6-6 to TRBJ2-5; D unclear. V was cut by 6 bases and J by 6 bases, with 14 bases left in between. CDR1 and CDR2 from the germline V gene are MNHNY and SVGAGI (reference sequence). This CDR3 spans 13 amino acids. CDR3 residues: CASSSLAWKTQYF. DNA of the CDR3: TGTGCCAGCAGCTCCCTCGCGTGGAAGACCCAGTACTTC.

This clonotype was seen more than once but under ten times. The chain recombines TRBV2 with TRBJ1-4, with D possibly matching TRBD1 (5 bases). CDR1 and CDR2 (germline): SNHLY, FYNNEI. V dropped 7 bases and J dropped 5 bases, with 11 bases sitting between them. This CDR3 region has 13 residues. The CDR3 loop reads CASTGGVNEKLFF. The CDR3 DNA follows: TGTGCCAGCACCGGGGGGGTGAATGAAAAACTGTTTTTT.

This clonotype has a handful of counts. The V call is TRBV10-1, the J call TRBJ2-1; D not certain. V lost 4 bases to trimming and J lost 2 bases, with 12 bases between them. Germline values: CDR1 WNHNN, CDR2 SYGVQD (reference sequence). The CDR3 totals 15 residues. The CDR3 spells CASSAETATYNEQFF. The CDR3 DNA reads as TGCGCCAGCAGTGCGGAGACTGCGACCTACAATGAGCAGTTCTTC.

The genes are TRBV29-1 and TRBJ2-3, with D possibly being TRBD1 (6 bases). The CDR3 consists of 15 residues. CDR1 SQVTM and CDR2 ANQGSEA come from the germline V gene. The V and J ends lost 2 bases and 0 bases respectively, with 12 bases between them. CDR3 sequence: CSVEQGRISTDTQYF. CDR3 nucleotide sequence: TGCAGCGTTGAACAGGGGCGGATTAGCACAGATACGCAGTATTTT.

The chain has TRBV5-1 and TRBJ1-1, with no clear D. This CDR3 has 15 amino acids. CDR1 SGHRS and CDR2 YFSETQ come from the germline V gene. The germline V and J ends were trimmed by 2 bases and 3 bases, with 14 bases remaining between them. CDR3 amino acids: CASSLIPGMDTEAFF. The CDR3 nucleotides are TGCGCCAGCAGCTTAATTCCGGGGATGGACACTGAAGCTTTCTTT. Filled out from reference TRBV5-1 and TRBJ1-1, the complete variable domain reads KAGVTQTPRYLIKTRGQQVTLSCSPISGHRSVSWYQQTPGQGLQFLFEYFSETQRNKGNFPGRFSGRQFSNSRSEMNVSTLELGDSALYLCASSLIPGMDTEAFFGQGTRLTVV.

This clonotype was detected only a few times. For the CDR3, the DNA is TGTGCCAGCAGTGAATGGACTAGGGGGGATCGAGAGACCCAGTACTTC. The encoded protein is CASSEWTRGDRETQYF. The chain links TRBV25-1 to TRBJ2-5, with D possibly matching TRBD2 (7 bases). Trimming shortened V by 1 base and J by 4 bases, and 16 bases separated the two germline ends. This CDR3 has 16 residues. The V gene's germline CDR1 is MGHDK and CDR2 SYGVNS.

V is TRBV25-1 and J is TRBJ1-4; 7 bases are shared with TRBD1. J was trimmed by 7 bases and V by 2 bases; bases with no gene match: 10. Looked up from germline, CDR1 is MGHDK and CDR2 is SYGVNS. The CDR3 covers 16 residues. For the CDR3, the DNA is TGTGCCAGCAGTGAAGCAATAGAGACAGGGAGTGAAAAACTGTTTTTT. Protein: CASSEAIETGSEKLFF.

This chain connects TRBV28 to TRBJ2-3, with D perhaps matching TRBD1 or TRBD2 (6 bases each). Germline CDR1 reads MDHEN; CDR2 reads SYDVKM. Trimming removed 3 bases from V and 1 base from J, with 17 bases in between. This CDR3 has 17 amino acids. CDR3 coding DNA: TGTGCCAGCAGTTTCGCGGGCAGGGGAGGCCGCACAGATACGCAGTATTTT. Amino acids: CASSFAGRGGRTDTQYF.

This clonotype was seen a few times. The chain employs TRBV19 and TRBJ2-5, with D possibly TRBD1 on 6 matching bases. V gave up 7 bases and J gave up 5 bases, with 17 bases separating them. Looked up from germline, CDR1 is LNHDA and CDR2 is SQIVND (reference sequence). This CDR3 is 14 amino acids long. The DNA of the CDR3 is TGTGCCAGTAACTCTCGTACAGGGACGGAGACCCAGTACTTC. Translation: CASNSRTGTETQYF.